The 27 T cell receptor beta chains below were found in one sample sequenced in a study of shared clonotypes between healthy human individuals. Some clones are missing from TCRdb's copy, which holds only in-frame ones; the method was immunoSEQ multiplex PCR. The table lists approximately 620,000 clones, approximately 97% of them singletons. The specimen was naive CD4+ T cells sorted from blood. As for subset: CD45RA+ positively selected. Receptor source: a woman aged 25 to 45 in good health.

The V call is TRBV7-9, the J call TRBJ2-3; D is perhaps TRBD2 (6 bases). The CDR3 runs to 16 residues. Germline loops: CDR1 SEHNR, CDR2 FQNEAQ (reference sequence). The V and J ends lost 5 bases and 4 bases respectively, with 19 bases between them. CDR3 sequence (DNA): TGTGCCAGCAGCCCCTTTGTGGGAGGCGGAGCAGATACGCAGTATTTT. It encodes CASSPFVGGGADTQYF.

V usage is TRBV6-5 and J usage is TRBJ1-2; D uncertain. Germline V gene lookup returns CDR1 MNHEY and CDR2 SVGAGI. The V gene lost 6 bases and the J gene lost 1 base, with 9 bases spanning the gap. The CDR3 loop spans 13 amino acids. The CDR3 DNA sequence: TGTGCCAGCAGGGGAGGCGGTAACTATGGCTACACCTTC. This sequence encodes CASRGGGNYGYTF.

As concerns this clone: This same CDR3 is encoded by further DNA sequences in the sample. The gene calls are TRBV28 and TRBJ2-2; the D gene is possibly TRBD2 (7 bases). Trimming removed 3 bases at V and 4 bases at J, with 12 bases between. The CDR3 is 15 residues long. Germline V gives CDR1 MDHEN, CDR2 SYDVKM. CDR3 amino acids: CASSLGGGSTGELFF. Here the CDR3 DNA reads TGTGCCAGCAGTTTGGGGGGCGGGAGCACCGGGGAGCTGTTTTTT.

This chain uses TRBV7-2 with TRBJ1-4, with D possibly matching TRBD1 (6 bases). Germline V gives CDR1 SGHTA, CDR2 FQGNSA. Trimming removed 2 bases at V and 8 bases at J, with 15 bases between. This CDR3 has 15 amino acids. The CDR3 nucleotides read TGTGCCAGCAGCTTACTAGGACAGAGGAGAGAAAAACTGTTTTTT. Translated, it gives CASSLLGQRREKLFF. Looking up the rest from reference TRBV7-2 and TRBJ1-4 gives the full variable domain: GAGVSQSPSNKVTEKGKDVELRCDPISGHTALYWYRQSLGQGLEFLIYFQGNSAPDKSGLPSDRFSAERTGGSVSTLTIQRTQQEDSAVYLCASSLLGQRREKLFFGSGTQLSVL.

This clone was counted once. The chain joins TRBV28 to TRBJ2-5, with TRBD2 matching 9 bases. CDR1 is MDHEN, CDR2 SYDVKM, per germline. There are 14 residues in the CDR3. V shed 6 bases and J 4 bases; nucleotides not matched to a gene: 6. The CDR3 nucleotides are TGTGCCAGCAGCAGCGGGAGGCGAGGAGAGACCCAGTACTTC. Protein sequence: CASSSGRRGETQYF. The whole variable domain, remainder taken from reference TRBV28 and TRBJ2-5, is DVKVTQSSRYLVKRTGEKVFLECVQDMDHENMFWYRQDPGLGLRLIYFSYDVKMKEKGDIPEGYSVSREKKERFSLILESASTNQTSMYLCASSSGRRGETQYFGPGTRLLVL.

CDR3 in DNA: TGCGCCAGCAATCGACAGGGGATCATGGACGAGCAGTACTTC. Translating gives CASNRQGIMDEQYF. V is TRBV10-2 and J is TRBJ2-7; 8 bases align to TRBD1. V was pared by 7 bases and J by 5 bases, with 10 bases of the junction left unmatched. Per the germline V gene, CDR1 is WSHSY and CDR2 is SAAADI. The CDR3 has 14 amino acids.

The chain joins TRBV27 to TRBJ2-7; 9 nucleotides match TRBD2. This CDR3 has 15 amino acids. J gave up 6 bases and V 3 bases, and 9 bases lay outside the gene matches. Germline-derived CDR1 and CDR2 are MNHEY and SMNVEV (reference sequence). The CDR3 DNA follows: TGTGCCAGCAGTTTGGGGCTAGCGGGACAACGCGAGCAGTACTTC. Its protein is CASSLGLAGQREQYF.

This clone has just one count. CDR3 bases: TGTGCCAGACAGCAGCGTGGGGAACCAGCGGGCAATCAGCCCCAGCATTTT. Translation: CARQQRGEPAGNQPQHF. The chain recombines TRBV7-3 with TRBJ1-5; no clear D. The CDR3 has 17 amino acids. CDR1 is SGHTA, CDR2 FQGTGA, per germline. The V and J ends lost 9 bases and 2 bases respectively, with 23 bases between them.

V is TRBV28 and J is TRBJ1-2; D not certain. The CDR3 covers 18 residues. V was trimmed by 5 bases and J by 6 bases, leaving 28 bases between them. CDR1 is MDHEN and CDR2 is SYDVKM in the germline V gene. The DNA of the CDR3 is TGTGCCAGCAGTCTGCGCTCAGTGGCCGCCCCGGTTGAGAATGGCTACACCTTC. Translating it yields CASSLRSVAAPVENGYTF.

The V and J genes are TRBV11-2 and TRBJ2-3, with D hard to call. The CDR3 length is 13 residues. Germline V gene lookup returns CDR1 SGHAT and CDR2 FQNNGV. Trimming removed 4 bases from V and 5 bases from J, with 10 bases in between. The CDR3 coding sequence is TGTGCCAGCAGCTCACAAGTAGGAGATACGCAGTATTTT. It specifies CASSSQVGDTQYF.

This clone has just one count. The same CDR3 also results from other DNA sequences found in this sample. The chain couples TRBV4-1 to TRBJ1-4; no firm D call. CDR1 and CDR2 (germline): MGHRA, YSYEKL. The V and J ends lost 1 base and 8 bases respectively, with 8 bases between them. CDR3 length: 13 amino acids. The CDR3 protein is CASSQVLGEKLFF. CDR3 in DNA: TGCGCCAGCAGCCAAGTATTGGGGGAAAAACTGTTTTTT.

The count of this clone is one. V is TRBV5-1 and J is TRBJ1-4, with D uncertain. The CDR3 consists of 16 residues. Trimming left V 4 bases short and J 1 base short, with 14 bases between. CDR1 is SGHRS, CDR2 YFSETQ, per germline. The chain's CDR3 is CASSRTVIGTNEKLFF. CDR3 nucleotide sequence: TGCGCCAGCAGCAGGACGGTGATCGGAACTAATGAAAAACTGTTTTTT.

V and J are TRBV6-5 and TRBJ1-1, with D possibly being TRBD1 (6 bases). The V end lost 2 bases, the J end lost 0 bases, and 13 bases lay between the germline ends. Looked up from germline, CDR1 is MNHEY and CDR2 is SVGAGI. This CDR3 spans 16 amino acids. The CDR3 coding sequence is TGTGCCAGCAGTTACGGGTCAGGGGCTCTGAACACTGAAGCTTTCTTT. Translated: CASSYGSGALNTEAFF.

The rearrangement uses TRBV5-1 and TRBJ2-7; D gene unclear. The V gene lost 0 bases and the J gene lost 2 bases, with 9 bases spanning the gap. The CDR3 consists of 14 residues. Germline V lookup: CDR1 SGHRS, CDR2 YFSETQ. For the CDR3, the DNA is TGCGCCAGCAGCTTGGAGGGATCGGCCTACGAGCAGTACTTC. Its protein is CASSLEGSAYEQYF.

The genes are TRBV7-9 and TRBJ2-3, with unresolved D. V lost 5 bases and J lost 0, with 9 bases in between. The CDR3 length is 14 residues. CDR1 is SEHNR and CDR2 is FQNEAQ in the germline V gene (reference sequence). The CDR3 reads CASSRTTSTDTQYF. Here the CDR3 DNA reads TGTGCCAGCAGCCGGACCACTAGCACAGATACGCAGTATTTT.

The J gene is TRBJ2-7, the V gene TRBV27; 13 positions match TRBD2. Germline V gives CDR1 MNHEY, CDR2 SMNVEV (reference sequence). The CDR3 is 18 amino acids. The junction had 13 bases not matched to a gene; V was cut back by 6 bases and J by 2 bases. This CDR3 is CASSLAGTSGDRTYEQYF. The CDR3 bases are TGTGCCAGCAGCCTCGCAGGGACTAGCGGGGACAGGACCTACGAGCAGTACTTC.

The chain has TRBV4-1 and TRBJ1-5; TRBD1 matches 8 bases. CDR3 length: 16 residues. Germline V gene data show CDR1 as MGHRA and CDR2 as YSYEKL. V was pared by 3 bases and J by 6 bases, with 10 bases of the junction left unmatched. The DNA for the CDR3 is TGCGCCAGCAGCCACGACGGACAGGGCTTCTTTCAGCCCCAGCATTTT. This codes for CASSHDGQGFFQPQHF.

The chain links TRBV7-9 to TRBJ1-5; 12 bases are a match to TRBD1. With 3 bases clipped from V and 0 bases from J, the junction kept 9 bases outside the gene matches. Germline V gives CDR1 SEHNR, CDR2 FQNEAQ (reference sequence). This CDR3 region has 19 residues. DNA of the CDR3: TGTGCCAGCAGCTTTTCTTGGGACAGGGGGCTTGATAGCAATCAGCCCCAGCATTTT. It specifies CASSFSWDRGLDSNQPQHF.

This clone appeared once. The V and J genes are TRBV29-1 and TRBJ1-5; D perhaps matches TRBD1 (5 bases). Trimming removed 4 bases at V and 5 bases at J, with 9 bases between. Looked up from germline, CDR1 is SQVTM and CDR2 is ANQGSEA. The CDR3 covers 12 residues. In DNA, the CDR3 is TGCAGCGTTGGGACACATGATCAGCCCCAGCATTTT. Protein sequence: CSVGTHDQPQHF.

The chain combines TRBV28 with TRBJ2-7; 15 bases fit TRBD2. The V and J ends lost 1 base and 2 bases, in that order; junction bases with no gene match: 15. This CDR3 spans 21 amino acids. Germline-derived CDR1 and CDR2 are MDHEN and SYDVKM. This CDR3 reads CASSLLGGGGLAGGPTYEQYF. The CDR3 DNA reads TGTGCCAGCAGTTTATTGGGCGGTGGGGGACTAGCGGGAGGCCCTACCTACGAGCAGTACTTC. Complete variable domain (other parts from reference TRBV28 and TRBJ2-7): DVKVTQSSRYLVKRTGEKVFLECVQDMDHENMFWYRQDPGLGLRLIYFSYDVKMKEKGDIPEGYSVSREKKERFSLILESASTNQTSMYLCASSLLGGGGLAGGPTYEQYFGPGTRLTVT.

The CDR3 sequence is CATSREGTRASYEQYF. The CDR3 bases are TGTGCCACCAGCAGAGAGGGGACAAGGGCTTCCTACGAGCAGTACTTC. This chain joins TRBV15 and TRBJ2-7, with D possibly being TRBD1 (6 bases). Trimming removed 0 bases from V and 1 base from J, with 13 bases in between. The CDR3 has 16 residues. Germline loops: CDR1 LNHNV, CDR2 YYDKDF (reference sequence). The full variable domain, completed using reference TRBV15 and TRBJ2-7, is DAMVIQNPRYQVTQFGKPVTLSCSQTLNHNVMYWYQQKSSQAPKLLFHYYDKDFNNEADTPDNFQSRRPNTSFCFLDIRSPGLGDTAMYLCATSREGTRASYEQYFGPGTRLTVT.

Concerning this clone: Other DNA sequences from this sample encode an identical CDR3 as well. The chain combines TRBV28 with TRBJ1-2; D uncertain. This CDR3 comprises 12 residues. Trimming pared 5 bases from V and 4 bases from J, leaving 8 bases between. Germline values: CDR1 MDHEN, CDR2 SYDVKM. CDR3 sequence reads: CASSLGRYGYTF. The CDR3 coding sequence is TGTGCCAGCAGTCTCGGCCGCTATGGCTACACCTTC.

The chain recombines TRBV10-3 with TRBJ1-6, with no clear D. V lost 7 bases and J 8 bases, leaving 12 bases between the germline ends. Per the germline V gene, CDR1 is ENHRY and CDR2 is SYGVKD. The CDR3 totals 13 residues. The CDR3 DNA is TGTGCCATCATGGCCACTCTTGATTCACCCCTCCACTTT. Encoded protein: CAIMATLDSPLHF.

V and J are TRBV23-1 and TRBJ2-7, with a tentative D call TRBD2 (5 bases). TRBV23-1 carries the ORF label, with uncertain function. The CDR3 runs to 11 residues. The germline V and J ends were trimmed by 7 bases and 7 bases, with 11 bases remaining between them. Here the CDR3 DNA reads TGCGCCAGCACCCCTTGGGAGGAGCAGTACTTC. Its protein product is CASTPWEEQYF.

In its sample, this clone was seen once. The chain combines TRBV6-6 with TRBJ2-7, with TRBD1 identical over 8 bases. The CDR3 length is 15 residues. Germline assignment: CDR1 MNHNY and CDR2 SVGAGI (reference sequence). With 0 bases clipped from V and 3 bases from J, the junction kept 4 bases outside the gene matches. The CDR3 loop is CASSYSSGQGYEQYF. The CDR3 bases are TGTGCCAGCAGTTACTCGTCAGGACAGGGCTACGAGCAGTACTTC.

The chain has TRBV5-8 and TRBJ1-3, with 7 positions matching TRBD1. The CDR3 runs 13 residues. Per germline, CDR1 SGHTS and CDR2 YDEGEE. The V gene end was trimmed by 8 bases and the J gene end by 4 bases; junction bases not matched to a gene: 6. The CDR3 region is CARGRGYGNTIYF. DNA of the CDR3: TGTGCCAGAGGCAGGGGGTACGGAAACACCATATATTTT.

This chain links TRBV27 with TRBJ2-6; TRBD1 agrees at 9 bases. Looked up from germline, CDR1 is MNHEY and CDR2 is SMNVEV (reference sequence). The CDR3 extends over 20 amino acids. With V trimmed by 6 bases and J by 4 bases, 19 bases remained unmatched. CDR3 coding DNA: TGTGCCAGCAGACCCCGGACAGGGGAGCTCTCGTCTCTGGGGGCCAACGTCCTGACTTTC. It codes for CASRPRTGELSSLGANVLTF.